This TCR beta chain emerged from a study of blood T cell repertoires in COVID-19. CDR3 size: 16 residues. Per germline, CDR1 SGDLS and CDR2 YYNGEE. V shed 0 bases and J 1 base; nucleotides not matched to a gene: 2. The repertoire was sequenced with immunoSEQ multiplex PCR; TCRdb's copy has only in-frame clones and lacks some. The sample yields around 330,000 clones, 90% seen once. Adults between roughly 18 and 100 years of age took part from 24 US areas. Grouping used clinical history reported by participants in a survey and questionnaire. The genes are TRBV9 and TRBJ2-2; TRBD1 matches at 8 bases. Sequenced material: PBMCs or T cells enriched from blood (not recorded which). The TCR sequence derives from a man aged 60-69 years who had recovered from COVID-19. CDR3 sequence: CASSVGDRRNTGELFF. The CDR3 region has the DNA TGTGCCAGCAGCGTAGGGGACAGGCGGAACACCGGGGAGCTGTTTTTT. The full variable domain, rest sourced from reference TRBV9 and TRBJ2-2, is DSGVTQTPKHLITATGQRVTLRCSPRSGDLSVYWYQQSLDQGLQFLIQYYNGEERAKGNILERFSAQQFPDLHSELNLSSLELGDSALYFCASSVGDRRNTGELFFGEGSRLTVL.